This T cell receptor (beta chain) appears in the sequencing data of a study of graft-versus-host responses after intestinal transplantation. Study background: All recipients got anti-thymocyte globulin induction, then tacrolimus and steroids for 3 to 4 years. Regarding the study as a whole: Some GvH clones were seen earlier in gut or blood, suggesting intestinal origin.

The CDR3 length is 14 residues. V gave up 6 bases and J gave up 0 bases; unmatched junction bases: 4. CDR1 and CDR2 (germline): MNHNY, SVGAGI (reference sequence). The protocol was immunoSEQ multiplex PCR, while the TCRdb copy is restricted to in-frame clones and leaves out a portion. The sample has tens of thousands of clones, more than 90% seen once. In regard to this clone: Its antigen is unidentified.

The clonotype originates from a human patient who received an intestinal transplant, so some T cells may come from the graft donor. Sequences were derived from bone marrow, sampled less than 750 days after intestinal transplantation. This rearrangement joins TRBV6-6 to TRBJ1-1; 7 bases line up with TRBD1. In DNA form, the CDR3 reads TGTGCCAGCAGGACGGGACAGATGAACACTGAAGCTTTCTTT. It is translated as CASRTGQMNTEAFF.